A few counts support the clone carrying this TCR beta chain. The antigen remains unidentified. This sample was taken from a study of T cells in localized non-small cell lung cancer. CDR1 and CDR2 (germline): LNHDA, SQIVND (reference sequence). The CDR3 has 11 residues. Trimming removed 1 base from V and 4 bases from J, with 1 base in between. The data were produced by immunoSEQ multiplex PCR, yet TCRdb's version contains in-frame clones alone and is incomplete. The table includes under 45,000 clones, 83% detected once. General study points: Uninvolved adjacent lung showed the highest T cell clonality, exceeding tumor.

This material consisted of PBMCs, taken before any cancer treatment. This TCR came from a man aged 40 to 75 with stage II lung adenocarcinoma. This chain uses TRBV19 with TRBJ1-1; D ambiguous. The CDR3 DNA reads as TGTGCCAGTAGTATAGCCACTGAAGCTTTCTTT. It yields the protein CASSIATEAFF.